Listed below are T cell receptor beta chains from one sample, sequenced in a study of cytomegalovirus exposure and HLA in healthy donors. Only in-frame clones appear in the TCRdb table, and some are missing; sequencing was by immunoSEQ multiplex PCR. The table lists about 60,000 clones, around 73% of them singletons. Sequenced sample: PBMCs. Source of these receptors: a man over 45 in good health and CMV-seronegative. Each CDR3 is given with its conserved first and last residue. Each record gives: J gene, clone size, V gene, D gene, CDR3 DNA, CDR3 protein. The D gene is left open where the match is weak. The listing skips clone size in some rows; elsewhere it reads once, few, many or a size class.

>TRBJ2-3|NA|TRBV28|NA
TGTGCCATCTCACCGGCCTCCCCAAGAGGGCCTAGCACAGATACGCAGTATTTT
CAISPASPRGPSTDTQYF
>TRBJ2-3|NA|TRBV6-5|TRBD1
TGTGCCAGCACTCCCCGGGACAGGGGCTATAATACGCAGTATTTT
CASTPRDRGYNTQYF
>TRBJ2-3|few|TRBV6-6|TRBD2
TGTGCCAGCTCAAAGACTGGGACTAGCGGGTCCGATACGCAGTATTTT
CASSKTGTSGSDTQYF
>TRBJ1-6|NA|TRBV7-6|NA
TGTGCCAGCAGCTTAGCGATCAGGGGCGCAGGTTCACCCCTCCACTTT
CASSLAIRGAGSPLHF
>TRBJ2-2|once|TRBV5-1|NA
TGCGCCAGCAAAATCCGTCCAGCGGGGACAACCGGGGAGCTGTTTTTT
CASKIRPAGTTGELFF
>TRBJ2-5|few|TRBV7-3|NA
TGTGCCAGCAGCTTAGAGAGGCGGGGGACCCAGTACTTC
CASSLERRGTQYF
>TRBJ1-3|NA|TRBV19|TRBD1
TGTGCCAGCAAGACAGGGGCTGGAAACACCATATATTTT
CASKTGAGNTIYF
>TRBJ1-1|NA|TRBV14|TRBD1
TGTGCCAGCAGCTTGCGGACAGGGGGGAACACTGAAGCTTTCTTT
CASSLRTGGNTEAFF
>TRBJ2-7|NA|TRBV14|NA
TGTGCCAGCAGCCAAGAAGCAGGGCAAATTTCCTACGAGCAGTACTTC
CASSQEAGQISYEQYF
>TRBJ1-1|NA|TRBV19|NA
TGTGCCAGTAGTCCAGGCAGGGGTTATTTCGCTGAAGCTTTCTTT
CASSPGRGYFAEAFF
>TRBJ1-2|NA|TRBV10-3|NA
TGTGCCATCAGTGGGACCGGGACTTCTGGCTACACCTTC
CAISGTGTSGYTF
>TRBJ2-2|NA|TRBV2|TRBD1
TGTGCCAGCAACACAGGGGGCTCCGGGGAGCTGTTTTTT
CASNTGGSGELFF
>TRBJ2-1|NA|TRBV5-1|TRBD2
TGCGCCAGCAGCTTAGCGGGGGGTGCCTACAATGAGCAGTTCTTC
CASSLAGGAYNEQFF
>TRBJ1-1|NA|TRBV19|NA
TGTGCCAGTCGACCCCGGGATTTGAACACTGAAGCTTTCTTT
CASRPRDLNTEAFF
>TRBJ1-1|NA|TRBV7-9|TRBD1
TGTGCCAGCAGCTTAGCGCAGGGACAGGGAAGACGGACTTTCTTT
CASSLAQGQGRRTFF
>TRBJ2-7|NA|TRBV19|NA
TGTGCCAGTAGTATACAAAACGAGCAGTACTTC
CASSIQNEQYF
>TRBJ1-5|NA|TRBV30|NA
TGTGCCTGGAGTGTTGGGGGGGGTCAGCCCCAGCATTTT
CAWSVGGGQPQHF
>TRBJ1-1|NA|TRBV29-1|NA
TGCAGCGTCCGGGGGGCATTGAACACTGAAGCTTTCTTT
CSVRGALNTEAFF
>TRBJ1-4|NA|TRBV5-8|TRBD1
TGTGCCAGCACCAGGGGGCGCGGGGTGATTAATGAAAAACTGTTTTTT
CASTRGRGVINEKLFF
>TRBJ1-2|NA|TRBV10-3|NA
TGTGCCATCAGTGAGGGAGGGTCTCCACAGGCAATCTATGGCTACACCTTC
CAISEGGSPQAIYGYTF
>TRBJ1-1|NA|TRBV7-8|NA
TGTGCCAGCAGCTTAGCCCAGAACACTGAAGCTTTCTTT
CASSLAQNTEAFF
>TRBJ2-1|NA|TRBV19|TRBD1
TGTGCCAGTAGCCCCTCAGGCAGGGGGCATGAGCAGTTCTTC
CASSPSGRGHEQFF
>TRBJ2-7|NA|TRBV2|NA
TGTGCCAGCGGGTTAGCGCCCTACGAGCAGTACTTC
CASGLAPYEQYF
>TRBJ1-1|NA|TRBV5-4|NA
TGTGCCAGCAGCGACTCTCGGGGGGCGAACACTGAAGCTTTCTTT
CASSDSRGANTEAFF
>TRBJ2-7|NA|TRBV7-9|TRBD2
TGTTCCAGCAGCTGGGCCACTAGCGGGGTCACCTACGAGCAGTACTTC
CSSSWATSGVTYEQYF
>TRBJ1-2|NA|TRBV29-1|TRBD1
TGCAGCGTCGGGAGACAGGGCTATGGCTACACCTTC
CSVGRQGYGYTF
>TRBJ2-5|NA|TRBV7-8|TRBD2
TGTGCCAGCAGCTCCATACTAGCGGGGAGCCAAGAGACCCAGTACTTC
CASSSILAGSQETQYF
>TRBJ2-3|NA|TRBV27|TRBD1
TGTGCCAGCATCGACAGGGGTACTACAGATACGCAGTATTTT
CASIDRGTTDTQYF
>TRBJ2-1|NA|TRBV29-1|TRBD2
TGCAGCGCCCGCCGGACTAGCGGGGGGGCGGGTGAGCAGTTCTTC
CSARRTSGGAGEQFF
>TRBJ2-1|NA|TRBV5-1|TRBD1
TGCGCCAGCAGCTTGGCCCGGGACAGGGGTTACTTCTTC
CASSLARDRGYFF
>TRBJ2-7|NA|TRBV6-5|TRBD1
TGTGCCAGCACCCGACAGGGTAACTCCTACGAGCAGTACTTC
CASTRQGNSYEQYF
>TRBJ2-1|NA|TRBV6-1|TRBD2
TGTGCCAGCAGTGCCTCCGGTTATGGGCTAGCGGCCTACAATGAGCAGTTCTTC
CASSASGYGLAAYNEQFF
>TRBJ1-2|once|TRBV4-2|TRBD1
TGTGCCAGCAGCCAAGTGGCGACAGGGAACTATGGCTACACCTTC
CASSQVATGNYGYTF
>TRBJ2-3|NA|TRBV9|TRBD2
TGTGCCAGCAGCGCTGGAGGGGGGCGGGGGGGCACAGATACGCAGTATTTT
CASSAGGGRGGTDTQYF
>TRBJ2-7|NA|TRBV19|NA
TGTGCCAGTAGTATAGCAGGGTACGAGCAGTACTTC
CASSIAGYEQYF
>TRBJ1-6|NA|TRBV15|TRBD1
TGTGCCACCAGCAGAGAAAGGGGCAGGGGGCTAAATTCACCCCTCCACTTT
CATSRERGRGLNSPLHF
>TRBJ2-1|NA|TRBV18|TRBD2
TGTGCCAGCTCAGAGACTAGCGGCTACAATGAGCAGTTCTTC
CASSETSGYNEQFF
>TRBJ2-7|few|TRBV5-1|NA
TGCGCCAGCAGCACCGGACTAACCTCCTACGAGCAGTACTTC
CASSTGLTSYEQYF
>TRBJ1-2|few|TRBV5-4|NA
TGTGCCAGCAGCTTGAGGGGGGGACATGGCTACACCTTC
CASSLRGGHGYTF
>TRBJ1-3|NA|TRBV9|TRBD1
TGTGCCAGCAGCGCCCTGCCGGGACAGAGCTCTGGAAACACCATATATTTT
CASSALPGQSSGNTIYF
>TRBJ2-1|once|TRBV12-5|TRBD1
TGTGCTAGTGGTTGGGGACAGGGGGGGCACAATGAGCAGTTCTTC
CASGWGQGGHNEQFF